One T cell receptor (beta chain) is described in this entry. The CDR3 is made up of 18 amino acids. Germline V gives CDR1 SGHNT, CDR2 YENEEA. The V end was cut by 4 bases, the J end by 6 bases, with 24 bases between. The sample originates from a study of T cell changes during pregnancy in multiple sclerosis. The data were produced by immunoSEQ multiplex PCR, yet TCRdb's version contains in-frame clones alone and is incomplete. Of more than 75,000 clones in the sample, about 94% are singletons; the top ten hold 2.5%. The TCR comes from a female donor with multiple sclerosis, enrolled in a pregnancy study. This rearrangement joins TRBV11-3 to TRBJ2-2; possibly TRBD2 for D (7 bases). Sequences were derived from peripheral blood, sampled in the third trimester of pregnancy. DNA of the CDR3: TGTGCCAGCAGCTCCCCTCGCGGGGGCGAAACTGTCCCCGGGGAGCTGTTTTTT. Protein: CASSSPRGGETVPGELFF.